One and the same sample provided the 15 T cell receptor beta chains below, sequenced in a study of spatial heterogeneity in lung cancer (dated by TCRdb to 2018 to 2020). The sample's time point label, in plain terms: sample taken at primary tumor resection. Library preparation was by 5' RACE. The instrument given in TCRdb is NextSeq 500. TCRdb handled the public reads itself, with Q25 trimming in fastp and clone calling in MiXCR, and kept productive beta chains. Entries that share a CDR3 protein sequence are merged under the most common genes and DNA. Here the sample has some 78,000 distinct CDR3 sequences; 7.5% to 9.5% occur a single time. The ten top clones hold roughly 7.1% of the sample. The sample here was PBMCs, taken at surgery. Source of these receptors: a male donor with early-stage non-small cell lung cancer.

In this sample, this clonotype turned up a few times. J is TRBJ2-7 and V is TRBV4-2; the D gene is possibly TRBD2 (6 bases). This CDR3 has 16 residues. Germline V lookup: CDR1 LGHNA, CDR2 YNFKEQ. V lost 0 bases, J lost 6 bases, and 18 bases lay in between. CDR3 region: CASSQEGGLVVVEQYF. The CDR3 nucleotides are TGTGCCAGCAGCCAAGAGGGGGGTCTAGTTGTCGTCGAGCAGTACTTC.

This clonotype was detected many times. CDR3 region: CAITDDRDYNEQFF. In DNA form, the CDR3 reads TGTGCCATCACCGACGACAGGGACTACAATGAGCAGTTCTTC. This chain connects TRBV10-3 to TRBJ2-1; 7 bases map to TRBD1. The CDR3 runs to 14 residues. Germline CDR1 reads ENHRY; CDR2 reads SYGVKD. J was trimmed by 3 bases and V by 7 bases; bases with no gene match: 6.

This clonotype was detected ten times or more. The rearrangement uses TRBV20-1 and TRBJ1-5; 8 bases match TRBD1. The V and J ends lost 6 bases and 3 bases, in that order; junction bases with no gene match: 10. Germline V CDR1 and CDR2: DFQATT, SNEGSKA (reference sequence). The CDR3 is 15 residues long. The CDR3 here is CSAKRTGTSNQPQHF. The CDR3 bases are TGCAGTGCCAAAAGGACAGGGACTTCCAATCAGCCCCAGCATTTT.

At least ten counts were recorded for this clonotype. The chain recombines TRBV28 with TRBJ2-4; a possible D gene is TRBD2 (6 bases). CDR3 length equals 13 residues. The V and J ends lost 5 bases and 8 bases respectively, with 13 bases between them. CDR1 MDHEN and CDR2 SYDVKM come from the germline V gene. The CDR3 sequence: CASSPPGGDIQYF. The CDR3 DNA is TGTGCCAGCAGTCCCCCCGGGGGAGACATTCAGTACTTC.

This clonotype came up many times. The rearrangement uses TRBV12-3 or TRBV12-4 and TRBJ2-1; D is unclear. The V end was cut by 6 bases, the J end by 2 bases, with 14 bases between. This CDR3 is 15 amino acids long. The CDR3 nucleotides are TGTGCCAGCAGCCTAAGTAATTCTCCCTACAATGAGCAGTTCTTC. Its protein product is CASSLSNSPYNEQFF.

The genes are TRBV9 and TRBJ1-5, with 9 bases fitting TRBD1. Germline CDR1 reads SGDLS; CDR2 reads YYNGEE. CDR3 size: 12 residues. V lost 7 bases, J lost 7 bases, and 3 bases stayed unmatched. This CDR3 is CASGQGRQPQHF. CDR3 sequence (DNA): TGTGCCAGCGGACAGGGGAGGCAGCCCCAGCATTTT.

This clonotype was detected ten times or more. The chain carries TRBV11-2 and TRBJ1-1, with D tentatively TRBD1 (6 bases). CDR1 and CDR2 from the germline V gene are SGHAT and FQNNGV. The CDR3 has 15 amino acids. Trimming left V 0 bases short and J 4 bases short, with 12 bases between. CDR3 protein: CASSLDGRGGTEAFF. The CDR3 nucleotides read TGTGCCAGCAGCTTAGATGGGAGAGGGGGCACTGAAGCTTTCTTT.

CDR3 in amino acids: CATRGQGARNEQFF. The CDR3 DNA follows: TGCGCCACCCGGGGACAGGGGGCGCGCAATGAGCAGTTCTTC. The V and J genes are TRBV4-1 and TRBJ2-1; 12 positions agree with TRBD1. The CDR3 is 14 amino acids. V shed 10 bases, J shed 6 bases, and the junction held 7 bases outside the gene matches. CDR1 and CDR2 from the germline V gene are MGHRA and YSYEKL.

This clonotype was observed a handful of times. V and J are TRBV7-8 and TRBJ2-1; TRBD2 matches at 7 bases. Germline CDR1 is SGHVS and CDR2 is FQNEAQ. The CDR3 totals 14 residues. Unmatched junction bases numbered 11, after V lost 8 bases and J lost 7 bases. CDR3 sequence (DNA): TGTGCCAGCCAAAAGAGAAGCGGGGCTAATGAGCAGTTCTTC. Its translation: CASQKRSGANEQFF. The variable domain in full, with the rest retrieved from reference TRBV7-8 and TRBJ2-1, is GAGVSQSPRYKVAKRGQDVALRCDPISGHVSLFWYQQALGQGPEFLTYFQNEAQLDKSGLPSDRFFAERPEGSVSTLKIQRTQQEDSAVYLCASQKRSGANEQFFGPGTRLTVL.

This clonotype showed up many times. The chain combines TRBV12-3 or TRBV12-4 with TRBJ2-7; D unresolved. The CDR3 has 11 amino acids. V lost 3 bases and J 4 bases, leaving 4 bases between the germline ends. CDR3 sequence reads: CASSFGYEQYF. CDR3 nucleotide sequence: TGTGCCAGCAGTTTTGGTTACGAGCAGTACTTC.

This clonotype has a count of ten or more. The rearrangement links TRBV15 to TRBJ1-4, with 8 bases fitting TRBD1. The CDR3 contains 16 residues. Germline assignment: CDR1 LNHNV and CDR2 YYDKDF (reference sequence). The trim removed 1 base at V and 5 bases at J, leaving 6 bases unmatched. CDR3 in DNA: TGTGCCACCAGCAGAGTGAGGGCAGGGGGCAATGAAAAACTGTTTTTT. This gives the protein CATSRVRAGGNEKLFF.

The table lists this clonotype with many counts. The V and J genes are TRBV9 and TRBJ1-2; D unclear. This CDR3 spans 13 amino acids. CDR1 and CDR2 from the germline V gene are SGDLS and YYNGEE. V dropped 3 bases and J dropped 6 bases, with 12 bases sitting between them. The CDR3 nucleotides read TGTGCCAGCAGCGCCAGCCCTGGTGATGGCTACACCTTC. Its translation is CASSASPGDGYTF.

There are many counts of this clonotype. As DNA, the CDR3 is TGTGCCAGCAGTGGGGACAGGTTTACGTACGAGCAGTACTTC. Its protein is CASSGDRFTYEQYF. The genes are TRBV2 and TRBJ2-7, with 8 bases that match TRBD1. Unmatched junction bases numbered 6, after V lost 4 bases and J lost 4 bases. The germline V gene has CDR1 SNHLY and CDR2 FYNNEI. The CDR3 is made up of 14 amino acids.

This clonotype showed up many times. The gene calls are TRBV5-1 and TRBJ2-1; 9 bases fit TRBD2. The CDR3 spans 14 residues. Trimming removed 6 bases from V and 2 bases from J; junction bases left unmatched: 3. Germline V gives CDR1 SGHRS, CDR2 YFSETQ. The CDR3 region is CASTLAGAYNEQFF. The DNA for the CDR3 is TGCGCCAGCACCTTAGCGGGAGCCTACAATGAGCAGTTCTTC. Combining the CDR3 with reference TRBV5-1 and TRBJ2-1 gives the whole variable domain KAGVTQTPRYLIKTRGQQVTLSCSPISGHRSVSWYQQTPGQGLQFLFEYFSETQRNKGNFPGRFSGRQFSNSRSEMNVSTLELGDSALYLCASTLAGAYNEQFFGPGTRLTVL.

This clonotype was found many times. The V call is TRBV20-1, the J call TRBJ2-3; TRBD2 agrees at 10 bases. The germline V gene encodes CDR1 DFQATT and CDR2 SNEGSKA (reference sequence). Germline trimming cut 6 bases from V and 5 bases from J; bases unmatched to any gene: 2. The CDR3 sequence is 12 residues long. The CDR3 DNA reads as TGCAGTGCCCTAGCGGGAGTAGATACGCAGTATTTT. It codes for CSALAGVDTQYF.